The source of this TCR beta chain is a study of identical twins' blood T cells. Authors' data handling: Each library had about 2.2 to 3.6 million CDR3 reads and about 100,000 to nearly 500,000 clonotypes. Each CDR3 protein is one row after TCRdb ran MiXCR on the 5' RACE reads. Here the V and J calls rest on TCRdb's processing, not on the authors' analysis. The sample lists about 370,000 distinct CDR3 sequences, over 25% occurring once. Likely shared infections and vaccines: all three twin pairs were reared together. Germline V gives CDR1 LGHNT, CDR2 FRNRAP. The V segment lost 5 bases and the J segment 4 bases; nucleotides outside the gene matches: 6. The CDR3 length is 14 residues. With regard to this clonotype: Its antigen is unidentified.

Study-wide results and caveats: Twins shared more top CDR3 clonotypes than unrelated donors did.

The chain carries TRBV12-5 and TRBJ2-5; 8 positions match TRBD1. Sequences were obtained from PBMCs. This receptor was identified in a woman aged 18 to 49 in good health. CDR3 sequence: CASGPGTGVETQYF. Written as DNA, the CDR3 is TGTGCTAGTGGTCCAGGGACAGGTGTAGAGACCCAGTACTTC.